This TCR beta chain is from a study of T cells after somatic rescue of genetic block. The germline gives CDR1 LGHNA, CDR2 YNFKEQ. The CDR3 runs to 14 residues. Trimming removed 4 bases from V and 0 bases from J, with 7 bases in between. Sequencing was performed with immunoSEQ multiplex PCR; in TCRdb, only in-frame clones are kept and a portion is missing. Of over 10,000 clones listed, about 76% are singletons. The sample taken for sequencing was peripheral blood mononuclear cells (PBMCs). The receptor's source is a boy younger than 18. The chain uses TRBV4-2 and TRBJ2-1; D is unclear. The CDR3 protein is CASSRESSYNEQFF. The DNA of the CDR3 is TGTGCCAGCAGCCGGGAAAGCTCCTACAATGAGCAGTTCTTC.